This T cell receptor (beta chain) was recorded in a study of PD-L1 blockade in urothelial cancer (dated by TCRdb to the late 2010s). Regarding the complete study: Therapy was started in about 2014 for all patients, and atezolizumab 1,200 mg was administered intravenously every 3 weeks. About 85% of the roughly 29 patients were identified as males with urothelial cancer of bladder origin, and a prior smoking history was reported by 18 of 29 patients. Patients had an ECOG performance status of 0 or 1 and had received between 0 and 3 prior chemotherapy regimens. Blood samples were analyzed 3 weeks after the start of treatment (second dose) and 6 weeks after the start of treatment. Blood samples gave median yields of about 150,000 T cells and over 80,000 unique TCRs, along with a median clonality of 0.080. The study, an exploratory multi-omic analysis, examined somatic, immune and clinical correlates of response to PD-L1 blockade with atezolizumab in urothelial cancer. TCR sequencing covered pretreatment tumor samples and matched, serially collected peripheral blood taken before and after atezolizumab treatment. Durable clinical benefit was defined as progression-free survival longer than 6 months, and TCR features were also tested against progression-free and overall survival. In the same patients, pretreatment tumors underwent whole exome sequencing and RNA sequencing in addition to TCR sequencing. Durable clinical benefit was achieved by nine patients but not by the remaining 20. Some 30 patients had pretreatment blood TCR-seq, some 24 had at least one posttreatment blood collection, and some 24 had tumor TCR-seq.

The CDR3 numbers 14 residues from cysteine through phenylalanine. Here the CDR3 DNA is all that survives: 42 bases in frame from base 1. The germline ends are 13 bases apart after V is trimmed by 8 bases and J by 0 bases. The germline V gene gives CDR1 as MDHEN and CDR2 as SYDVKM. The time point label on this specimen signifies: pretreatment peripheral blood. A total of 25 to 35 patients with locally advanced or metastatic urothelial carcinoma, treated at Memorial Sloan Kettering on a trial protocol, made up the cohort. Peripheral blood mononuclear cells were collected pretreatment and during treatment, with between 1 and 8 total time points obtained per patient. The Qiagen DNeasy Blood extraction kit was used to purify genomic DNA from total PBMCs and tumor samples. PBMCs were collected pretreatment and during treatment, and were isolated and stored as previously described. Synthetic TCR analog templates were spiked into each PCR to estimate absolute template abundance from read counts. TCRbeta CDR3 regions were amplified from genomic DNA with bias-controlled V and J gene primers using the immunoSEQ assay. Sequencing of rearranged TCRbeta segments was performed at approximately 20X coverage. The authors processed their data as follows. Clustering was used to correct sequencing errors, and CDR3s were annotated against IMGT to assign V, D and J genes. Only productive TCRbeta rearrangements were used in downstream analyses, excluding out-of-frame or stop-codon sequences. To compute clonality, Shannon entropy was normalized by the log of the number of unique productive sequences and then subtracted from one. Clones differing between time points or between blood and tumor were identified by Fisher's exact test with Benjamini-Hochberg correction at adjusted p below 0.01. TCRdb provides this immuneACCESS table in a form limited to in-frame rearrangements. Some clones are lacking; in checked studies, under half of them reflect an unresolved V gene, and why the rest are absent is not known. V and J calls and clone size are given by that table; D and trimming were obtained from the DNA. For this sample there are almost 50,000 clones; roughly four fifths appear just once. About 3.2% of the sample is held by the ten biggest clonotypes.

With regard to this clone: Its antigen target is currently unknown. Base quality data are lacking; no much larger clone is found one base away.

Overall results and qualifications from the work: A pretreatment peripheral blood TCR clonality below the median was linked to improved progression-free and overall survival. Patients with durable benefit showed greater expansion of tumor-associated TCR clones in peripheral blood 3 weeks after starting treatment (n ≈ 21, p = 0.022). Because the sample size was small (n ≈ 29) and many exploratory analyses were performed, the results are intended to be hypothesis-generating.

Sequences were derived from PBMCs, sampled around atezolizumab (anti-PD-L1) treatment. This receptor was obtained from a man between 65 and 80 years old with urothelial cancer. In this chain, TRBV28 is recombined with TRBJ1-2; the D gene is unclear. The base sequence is TGTGCCAGCGAGGTTGCGGGCCCTAACTATGGCTACACCTTC. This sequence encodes CASEVAGPNYGYTF.